The clone carrying this T cell receptor beta chain was detected a few times. The authors' processing: For nucleated cells, counts were estimated from reference gene primer amplification. TCRdb's copy holds only in-frame clones and misses some; the assay was immunoSEQ multiplex PCR. That table supplies the V and J calls and clone size; D and trimming were determined from the DNA. The repertoire has roughly 500,000 clones, approximately 83% of them found once; the top ten carry 3% to 4%. The data were taken from a study of blood T cell repertoires in COVID-19. Across the study: COVID-19 samples, acute and convalescent, were from the United States, Italy and Spain.

Germline V gives CDR1 SGHRS, CDR2 YFSETQ. V lost 0 bases, J lost 5 bases, and 3 bases stayed unmatched. This CDR3 is 14 amino acids long. Source material: peripheral blood. The J gene is TRBJ2-5, the V gene TRBV5-1; 8 nucleotides line up with TRBD1. The receptor was isolated from a human donor in a cohort sampled during active COVID-19. DNA of the CDR3: TGCGCCAGCAGCTTGGCAGGGGGCTTGGAGACCCAGTACTTC. Amino acid sequence: CASSLAGGLETQYF.